The 19 T cell receptor beta chains reported below all come from one sample, sequenced in a study of regulatory T cells in long-lasting Graves disease. iRepertoire HTBI primers and Arm-PCR of CDR3 regions built TCR beta libraries. TCRdb itself ran the multiplex PCR reads through MiXCR, one entry per CDR3 protein. Here the sample spans 300,000 to 400,000 distinct CDR3 sequences, about a sixth being singletons. Time point reported: newly diagnosed GD, antithyroid drugs for less than 3 months. RNA isolated from PBMCs was used to make the TCR library. The source was peripheral blood mononuclear cells (PBMCs), collected at new diagnosis, from a patient treated with antithyroid drugs. Source of these receptors: a female donor with Graves disease.

This chain joins TRBV24-1 and TRBJ1-1; no clear D. Trimming left V 5 bases short and J 6 bases short, with 15 bases between. The CDR3 has 14 amino acids. Germline CDR1 reads KGHDR; CDR2 reads SFDVKD. For the CDR3, the DNA is TGTGCCACCAGTGTTAATACCGCCTGGGCTGAAGCTTTCTTT. Its translation is CATSVNTAWAEAFF.

This clonotype has at least ten counts. The chain uses TRBV12-5 and TRBJ2-5, with unresolved D. Trimming took 2 bases from V and 4 from J, leaving 5 bases between them. CDR3 length: 12 residues. Germline lookup yields CDR1 LGHNT and CDR2 FRNRAP. CDR3 sequence reads: CASGLLRETQYF. The CDR3 region has the DNA TGTGCTAGTGGTTTGTTGAGAGAGACCCAGTACTTC.

This clonotype was found many times. The chain has TRBV11-2 and TRBJ2-2, with TRBD1 as a possible D gene (6 bases). The CDR3 length is 15 residues. V lost 5 bases and J lost 6, with 16 bases in between. Germline loops: CDR1 SGHAT, CDR2 FQNNGV. CDR3 nucleotide sequence: TGTGCCAGCAGCCCGTTGACAGGTCTAGCCGGGGAGCTGTTTTTT. Translating it yields CASSPLTGLAGELFF.

The chain has TRBV10-3 and TRBJ2-2; 9 bases match TRBD1. The CDR3 consists of 15 residues. Trimming at V came to 7 bases and at J to 6 bases, leaving 9 bases not matched to a gene. From germline, CDR1 is ENHRY and CDR2 SYGVKD. The CDR3: CAITGDRDGAGELFF. Here the CDR3 DNA reads TGTGCCATCACTGGGGACAGGGATGGGGCCGGGGAGCTGTTTTTT.

This clonotype was observed many times. The rearrangement uses TRBV27 and TRBJ1-6; TRBD1 matches at 9 bases. Germline CDR1 is MNHEY and CDR2 is SMNVEV (reference sequence). CDR3 size: 15 residues. Germline trimming cut 2 bases from V and 10 bases from J; bases unmatched to any gene: 6. The CDR3 DNA reads as TGTGCCAGCAGTTTAGGGACAGGGACCCAATCACCCCTCCACTTT. Encoded protein: CASSLGTGTQSPLHF.

This clonotype showed up many times. The rearrangement joins TRBV5-1 to TRBJ2-5; 8 nucleotides line up with TRBD1. The CDR3 has 14 residues. Germline values: CDR1 SGHRS, CDR2 YFSETQ. Trimming removed 3 bases from V and 3 bases from J; junction bases left unmatched: 4. The CDR3 loop reads CASSYQTGEETQYF. Here the CDR3 DNA reads TGCGCCAGCAGCTACCAGACAGGGGAAGAGACCCAGTACTTC.

This clonotype was seen ten or more times. This chain connects TRBV27 to TRBJ2-1, with D perhaps matching TRBD2 (6 bases). The CDR3 consists of 14 residues. Germline CDR1 reads MNHEY; CDR2 reads SMNVEV (reference sequence). Trimming took off 6 bases at V and 5 bases at J, with 14 bases between the two ends. CDR3 nucleotides: TGTGCCAGCAGCTTAGCGGTTCAAAACAATGAGCAGTTCTTC. Translated: CASSLAVQNNEQFF.

About this clonotype itself: A single base separates this from a much larger clone, so it may be a read error. The chain has TRBV18 and TRBJ2-1; D assignment may be TRBD1 or TRBD2 (5 bases each). Per germline, CDR1 KGHSH and CDR2 LQKENI. There are 14 residues in the CDR3. Trimming removed 4 bases from V and 8 bases from J, with 15 bases in between. The CDR3 here is CASSRMREGHEQFF. The DNA for the CDR3 is TGTGCCAGCTCACGAATGCGCGAGGGACATGAGCAGTTCTTC. Drawing the rest from reference TRBV18 and TRBJ2-1, the complete variable domain is NAGVMQNPRHLVRRRGQEARLRCSPMKGHSHVYWYRQLPEEGLKFMVYLQKENIIDESGMPKERFSAEFPKEGPSILRIQQVVRGDSAAYFCASSRMREGHEQFFGPGTRLTVL.

Points on this clonotype: With only one base between it and a far larger clone, this is likely a read error. V gene TRBV7-2 combines with J gene TRBJ2-5, with 8 nucleotides matching TRBD1. The CDR3 runs to 14 residues. Germline V gives CDR1 SGHTA, CDR2 FQGNSA. CDR3 loop: CACSPRTGKETQYF. The CDR3 DNA follows: TGTGCCTGCAGCCCCCGGACAGGGAAAGAGACCCAGTACTTC.

This clonotype was recorded many times. The chain joins TRBV6-1 to TRBJ1-5; 8 bases agree with TRBD1. With V trimmed by 6 bases and J by 3 bases, 10 bases remained unmatched. Germline loops: CDR1 MNHNS, CDR2 SASEGT. The CDR3 loop spans 16 amino acids. The CDR3 sequence is CASRPLRQGINQPQHF. In DNA form, the CDR3 reads TGTGCCAGCAGGCCTCTACGACAGGGGATCAATCAGCCCCAGCATTTT.

This clonotype was seen repeatedly, ten times or more. The gene calls are TRBV4-1 and TRBJ2-2, with TRBD1 as a possible D gene (6 bases). The CDR3 spans 15 residues. The V gene lost 1 base and the J gene lost 6 bases, with 12 bases spanning the gap. CDR1 is MGHRA, CDR2 YSYEKL, per germline. CDR3: CASSQGTGRAGELFF. In DNA, the CDR3 is TGCGCCAGCAGCCAAGGAACAGGGCGTGCCGGGGAGCTGTTTTTT.

This clonotype turned up a few times. This chain uses TRBV29-1 with TRBJ1-1, with a weak D call TRBD1 (5 bases). V was pared by 2 bases and J by 6 bases, with 13 bases between. Germline V gene data show CDR1 as SQVTM and CDR2 as ANQGSEA. This CDR3 has 13 residues. The CDR3 DNA sequence: TGCAGCGTTGAACCTGATTGGGGGGCTGAAGCTTTCTTT. Its protein is CSVEPDWGAEAFF. Based on the CDR3 plus reference TRBV29-1 and TRBJ1-1, the full variable domain is SAVISQKPSRDICQRGTSLTIQCQVDSQVTMMFWYRQQPGQSLTLIATANQGSEATYESGFVIDKFPISRPNLTFSTLTVSNMSPEDSSIYLCSVEPDWGAEAFFGQGTRLTVV.

This clonotype has only a few counts. This sequence may be a read error, since a much larger clone differs from it by one base. The genes are TRBV4-1 and TRBJ2-1, with D maybe TRBD2 (6 bases). The V end lost 1 base, the J end lost 13 bases, and 20 bases lay between the germline ends. This CDR3 has 15 amino acids. Per the germline V gene, CDR1 is MGHRA and CDR2 is YSYEKL. CDR3 nucleotide sequence: TGCGCCAGCAGCCAAGTTGCGGGACGACAAGAGACCCAGTTCTTC. Translating gives CASSQVAGRQETQFF.

For this clonotype: Given a far larger clone just one base away, this is likely a sequencing read error. The chain recombines TRBV28 with TRBJ2-1; possibly TRBD1 or TRBD2 for D (7 bases each). The last part of the DNA fits TRBJ2-5 better; the J call may be wrong. The CDR3 is 16 residues long. Germline-derived CDR1 and CDR2 are MDHEN and SYDVKM. CDR3 nucleotide sequence: TGTGCCAGCAGTTCAAGCGGGGACAGAGCTAAAGAGGCCCAGTACTTC. It codes for CASSSSGDRAKEAQYF.

The chain couples TRBV27 to TRBJ1-4; TRBD1 aligns across 7 bases. CDR1 is MNHEY and CDR2 is SMNVEV in the germline V gene (reference sequence). The CDR3 runs 15 residues. Trimming removed 5 bases from V and 11 bases from J; junction bases left unmatched: 14. The CDR3 spells CASSRNRGSSEKLFF. CDR3 DNA: TGTGCCAGCAGTCGGAACAGGGGATCGTCGGAGAAACTGTTTTTT.

This clonotype was seen many times. The V gene is TRBV5-1, the J gene TRBJ2-1; 8 nucleotides align to TRBD2. The J call is in doubt because the DNA end fits TRBJ2-5 better. This CDR3 spans 15 amino acids. CDR1 is SGHRS, CDR2 YFSETQ, per germline. The CDR3 loop is CASSLDGGADGTQYF. The CDR3 DNA reads as TGCGCCAGCAGCTTGGACGGGGGGGCCGATGGGACCCAGTACTTC.

This clonotype was observed at least ten times. The junction shows a germline mismatch at one end, possibly a read error. CDR3 sequence: CASNPNSGSTIYF. In nucleotides, the CDR3 is TGTGCCAGCAATCCGAACTCTGGAAGCACCATATATTTT. The V gene is TRBV12-3 or TRBV12-4, the J gene TRBJ1-3; D remains unclear. The CDR3 sequence is 13 residues long.

This clonotype was detected many times. This rearrangement joins TRBV7-9 to TRBJ2-1, with unresolved D. CDR1 SEHNR and CDR2 FQNEAQ come from the germline V gene (reference sequence). Trimming stripped 0 bases from V and 9 bases from J, with 3 bases between. The CDR3 extends over 11 amino acids. For the CDR3, the DNA is TGTGCCAGCAGCTTAGCAAGTGAGCAGTTCTTC. It translates to CASSLASEQFF.

Ten or more counts support this clonotype. The V gene is TRBV6-5, the J gene TRBJ1-5; possibly TRBD1 for D (6 bases). The CDR3 is 15 amino acids. The V gene lost 0 bases and the J gene lost 6 bases, with 12 bases spanning the gap. Germline V gene sequence: CDR1 MNHEY, CDR2 SVGAGI. CDR3 coding DNA: TGTGCCAGCAGTTACTCGGGGGGCACAGGTCAGCCCCAGCATTTT. Its translation: CASSYSGGTGQPQHF.